This TCR beta chain was recorded in a study of cytomegalovirus exposure and HLA in healthy donors. Trimming left V 4 bases short and J 4 bases short, with 6 bases between. CDR1 and CDR2 from the germline V gene are SGHDT and YYEEEE. This CDR3 has 12 residues. In the PCR, 60 Vbeta and 13 Jbeta primers were used. Only in-frame clones appear in the TCRdb table, and some are missing; sequencing was by immunoSEQ multiplex PCR. The sample has approximately 170,000 clones, just under 80% seen once. Sequencing was done on a sample of PBMCs. The receptor comes from a man younger than 35 in good health and CMV-seropositive. The genes are TRBV5-6 and TRBJ2-1; D not resolved. The CDR3, as DNA: TGTGCCAGCAGCCTCAGATACAATGAGCAGTTCTTC. Translated, it gives CASSLRYNEQFF.